What follows are 5 T cell receptor beta chains derived from one specimen sequenced in a study of T cell responses to AZD1222 COVID-19 vaccine. Only in-frame clones appear in the TCRdb table, and some are missing; sequencing was by immunoSEQ multiplex PCR. Of 100,000 to 110,000 clones in the sample, around 90% are singletons; the top ten hold about 1.5%. Sequences were derived from peripheral blood, sampled on day 0 of AZD1222 vaccination. All receptors come from an adult in good health.

The count of this clone is one. The rearrangement uses TRBV29-1 and TRBJ1-3; D gene uncertain. The V end lost 6 bases, the J end lost 0 bases, and 12 bases lay between the germline ends. Germline CDR1 reads SQVTM; CDR2 reads ANQGSEA. The CDR3 totals 14 residues. DNA for the CDR3: TGCAGCGTCGGCTCACCCCGCTCTGGAAACACCATATATTTT. This gives the protein CSVGSPRSGNTIYF.

The rearrangement joins TRBV24-1 to TRBJ2-1; 7 bases line up with TRBD2. CDR1 KGHDR and CDR2 SFDVKD come from the germline V gene. This CDR3 comprises 15 residues. J was trimmed by 2 bases and V by 4 bases; bases with no gene match: 4. The CDR3 coding sequence is TGTGCCACCAGTGAGCGGGAGTCCCCCTACAATGAGCAGTTCTTC. It translates to CATSERESPYNEQFF.

The V call is TRBV7-9, the J call TRBJ1-1, with D uncertain. Trimming removed 3 bases at V and 5 bases at J, with 4 bases between. CDR3 length equals 11 residues. Germline V gene data show CDR1 as SEHNR and CDR2 as FQNEAQ (reference sequence). The CDR3 nucleotides read TGTGCCAGCAGCTTGTCTACTGAAGCTTTCTTT. Protein product: CASSLSTEAFF.

The chain recombines TRBV7-3 with TRBJ2-1, with 11 bases identical to TRBD2. J gave up 9 bases and V 2 bases, and 6 bases lay outside the gene matches. The CDR3 loop spans 15 amino acids. The V gene's germline CDR1 is SGHTA and CDR2 FQGTGA. CDR3 nucleotides: TGTGCCAGCAGCTTATATAGCGGGAGGGGGATTGAGCAGTTCTTC. Amino acids: CASSLYSGRGIEQFF. The variable domain in full, completed from reference TRBV7-3 and TRBJ2-1, reads GAGVSQTPSNKVTEKGKYVELRCDPISGHTALYWYRQSLGQGPEFLIYFQGTGAADDSGLPNDRFFAVRPEGSVSTLKIQRTERGDSAVYLCASSLYSGRGIEQFFGPGTRLTVL.

This sequence joins TRBV28 and TRBJ2-7; 11 positions match TRBD1. The ends lost 5 bases at V and 3 bases at J; junction bases unmatched: 9. CDR3 length equals 16 residues. In germline, CDR1 is MDHEN, CDR2 SYDVKM. CDR3 sequence (DNA): TGTGCCAGCAGTCACCCCCGGACAGGGGGCGGCTACGAGCAGTACTTC. It specifies CASSHPRTGGGYEQYF.